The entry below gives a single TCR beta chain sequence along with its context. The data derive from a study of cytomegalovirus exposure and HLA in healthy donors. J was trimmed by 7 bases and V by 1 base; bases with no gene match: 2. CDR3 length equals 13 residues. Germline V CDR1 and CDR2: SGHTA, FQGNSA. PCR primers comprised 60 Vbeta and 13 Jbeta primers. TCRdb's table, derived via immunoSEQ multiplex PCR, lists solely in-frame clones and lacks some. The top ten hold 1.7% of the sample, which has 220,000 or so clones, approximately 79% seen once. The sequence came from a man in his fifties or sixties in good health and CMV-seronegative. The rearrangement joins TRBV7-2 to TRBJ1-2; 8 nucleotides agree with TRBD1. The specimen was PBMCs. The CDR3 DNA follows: TGTGCCAGCAGCTTAGGGACAGGGAGTGGCTACACCTTC. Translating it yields CASSLGTGSGYTF.